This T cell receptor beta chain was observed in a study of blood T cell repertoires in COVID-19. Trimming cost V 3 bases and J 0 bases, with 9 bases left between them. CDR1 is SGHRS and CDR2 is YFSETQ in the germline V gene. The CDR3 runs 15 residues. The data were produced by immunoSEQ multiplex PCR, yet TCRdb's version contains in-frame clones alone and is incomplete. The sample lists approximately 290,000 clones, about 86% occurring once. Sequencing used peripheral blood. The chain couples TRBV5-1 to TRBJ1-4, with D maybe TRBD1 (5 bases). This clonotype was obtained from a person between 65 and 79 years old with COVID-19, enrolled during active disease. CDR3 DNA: TGCGCCAGCAGCTCCCAAGGGGCAACTAATGAAAAACTGTTTTTT. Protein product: CASSSQGATNEKLFF.